This entry concerns a single T cell receptor beta chain. Its target is not known. Primers included in the PCR were 60 Vbeta and 13 Jbeta primers. Using immunoSEQ multiplex PCR, the repertoire was profiled, and TCRdb retains in-frame clones only, with some absent. The repertoire holds roughly 170,000 clones, with 75% to 85% as singletons. This specimen comes from a study of cytomegalovirus exposure and HLA in healthy donors. Study results and limitations: TCR sequences were mostly rare, though some public TCRs occurred in many donors.

The CDR3 has 11 amino acids. Germline V gives CDR1 ENHRY, CDR2 SYGVKD. With 4 bases removed from V and 8 bases from J, the gap between germline ends came to 8 bases. The sample taken for sequencing was PBMCs. The receptor was derived from a boy between 10 and 17 years old in good health and CMV-seronegative. This sequence joins TRBV10-3 and TRBJ1-2; tentatively, D is TRBD1 (5 bases). The CDR3 coding sequence is TGTGCCATCAGTGGGGGGGTAGGCTACACCTTC. Translation gives CAISGGVGYTF.